This T cell receptor beta chain was documented in a study of T cells in Graves' hyperthyroidism and ophthalmopathy. Background on the study: Peripheral blood specimens were obtained at initial diagnosis, prior to any treatment. Study-wide results and caveats: It was a median around 6 months before onset that the model predicted ophthalmopathy. Blood shared most expanded thyroid clonotypes above 0.001.

On this clonotype: Its cognate antigen is unknown.

The CDR3 loop spans 12 amino acids. Trimming stripped 5 bases from V and 11 bases from J, with 12 bases between. In germline, CDR1 is MNHEY, CDR2 SVGEGT. Exclusion followed for patients with uncontrolled infection, other autoimmune disease, pregnancy or lactation. RNA transcripts gave rise to amplified TCR beta CDR3 regions. The HTBI primer set was used in a first-round RT-PCR of the TCR CDR3. One entry per CDR3 protein results from TCRdb running MiXCR on the multiplex PCR reads. The sample holds some 560,000 distinct CDR3 sequences, around 15% seen once. The source material was blood. J is TRBJ1-4 and V is TRBV6-2 or TRBV6-3; TRBD1 might be the D (5 bases). The sequence derives from a woman in her thirties or forties with Graves' hyperthyroidism. The CDR3 DNA reads as TGTGCCAGCAGTGTTGGGGACGGGAAACTGTTTTTT. Translated, it gives CASSVGDGKLFF.